One and the same sample provided the 4 T cell receptor beta chains below, sequenced in a study of blood T cell repertoires in COVID-19. Assay used: immunoSEQ multiplex PCR; TCRdb lists only in-frame clones, some missing. The table lists roughly 180,000 clones, more than 85% of them singletons. Sequencing was carried out using peripheral blood. The receptors stem from a woman in her 30s with active or convalescent COVID-19.

V and J are TRBV4-2 and TRBJ2-7; a weak D match, TRBD1 (5 bases). V was pared by 1 base and J by 5 bases, with 12 bases between. CDR1 and CDR2 from the germline V gene are LGHNA and YNFKEQ. This CDR3 has 14 residues. CDR3 DNA: TGTGCCAGCAGCCAAGCGCAGGGTAGGGACGAGCAGTACTTC. It specifies CASSQAQGRDEQYF.

The chain links TRBV6-5 to TRBJ2-7; the match to TRBD2 covers 10 bases. J lost 6 bases, V lost 5 bases, and 10 bases had no gene match. The germline gives CDR1 MNHEY, CDR2 SVGAGI. The CDR3 consists of 15 residues. This CDR3 is CASSHERGGPREQYF. CDR3 sequence (DNA): TGTGCCAGCAGTCACGAGCGGGGGGGCCCTCGCGAGCAGTACTTC.

This clone came up a few times. V and J are TRBV7-2 and TRBJ1-1; no clear D. V shed 2 bases and J shed 1 base, with 8 bases lying between them. The CDR3 consists of 14 residues. Per the germline V gene, CDR1 is SGHTA and CDR2 is FQGNSA. The CDR3 loop is CASSLSPSNTEAFF. CDR3 DNA: TGTGCCAGCAGCTTATCTCCGTCGAACACTGAAGCTTTCTTT.

This chain links TRBV19 with TRBJ1-5; D is perhaps TRBD1 (6 bases). Trimming took off 4 bases at V and 0 bases at J, with 10 bases between the two ends. Germline V lookup: CDR1 LNHDA, CDR2 SQIVND (reference sequence). The CDR3 has 15 residues. CDR3 nucleotides: TGTGCCAGTAGTAGAAGGACAGATAGCAATCAGCCCCAGCATTTT. Protein sequence: CASSRRTDSNQPQHF.